Listed below are T cell receptor beta chains from one sample, sequenced in a study of T cells after yellow fever vaccination. TCRdb reprocessed the 5' RACE reads with MiXCR, giving one entry per CDR3 protein. Among 150,000 to 200,000 distinct CDR3 sequences, 7% to 10% were seen once, and the ten largest hold approximately 35%. Sequencing was performed on CD8+ T cells sorted from PBMCs, taken 45 days after the yellow fever booster vaccination. Receptors originate from a young man who received the YFV17D yellow fever vaccine. Both conserved end residues are part of each CDR3. The order of the fields is V gene, clone size, J gene, D gene, CDR3 DNA, CDR3 protein. D genes are given only for firm matches. Clone size is shown for a subset of rows, as once, few, many or a class of expanded clone.

V: TRBV4-2
size: many
J: TRBJ2-5
D: TRBD2
DNA: TGTGCCAGCAGCCAAGATCCGGGGGGGCAAGAGACCCAGTACTTC
CDR3: CASSQDPGGQETQYF

V: TRBV4-1
size: -
J: TRBJ2-3
D: TRBD2
DNA: TGCGCCAGCAGCCATGTCCTAGCGGGGCGCACAGATACGCAGTATTTT
CDR3: CASSHVLAGRTDTQYF

V: TRBV7-3
size: -
J: TRBJ1-1
D: -
DNA: TGTGCCAGCAGCCCCACGGGGGAGAACACTGAAGCTTTCTTT
CDR3: CASSPTGENTEAFF

V: TRBV6-2/TRBV6-3
size: few
J: TRBJ2-7
D: -
DNA: TGTGCCAGCAGTTATCCTACCCCTCCGACGAGGGGTCCCGAGCAGTACTTC
CDR3: CASSYPTPPTRGPEQYF

V: TRBV19
size: few
J: TRBJ1-3
D: -
DNA: TGTGCCAGTAGTATGGGCCCTTACTCTGGAAACACCATATATTTT
CDR3: CASSMGPYSGNTIYF

V: TRBV4-2
size: -
J: TRBJ2-1
D: TRBD1
DNA: TGTGCCAGCAGCCAAGAGGGACAGAGCTACAATGAGCAGTTCTTC
CDR3: CASSQEGQSYNEQFF

V: TRBV5-1
size: few
J: TRBJ2-1
D: TRBD2
DNA: TGCGCCAGCAGCGGAGGACTAGCGGGTACCTACAATGAGCAGTTCTTC
CDR3: CASSGGLAGTYNEQFF

V: TRBV6-2/TRBV6-3
size: few
J: TRBJ2-2
D: TRBD2
DNA: TGTGCCCATGGCCAGCCGGGGGGCACCGGGGAGCTGTTTTTT
CDR3: CAHGQPGGTGELFF

V: TRBV4-1
size: many
J: TRBJ2-3
D: TRBD2
DNA: TGCGCCAGCAGCCACATACTAGCGGGGGGCACAGATACGCAGTATTTT
CDR3: CASSHILAGGTDTQYF

V: TRBV19
size: -
J: TRBJ1-1
D: TRBD1
DNA: TGTGCCAGTAAAAGCAGGGGGCACACTGAAGCTTTCTTT
CDR3: CASKSRGHTEAFF

V: TRBV12-3/TRBV12-4
size: few
J: TRBJ2-3
D: TRBD2
DNA: TGTGCCAGCAGGCTGACTAGCCTCACAGATACGCAGTATTTT
CDR3: CASRLTSLTDTQYF

V: TRBV4-1
size: few
J: TRBJ2-1
D: TRBD2
DNA: TGCGCCAGCAGCCATGGACTAGCGGGGGGCGAGGGATTAAGAGAGCAGTTCTTC
CDR3: CASSHGLAGGEGLREQFF

V: TRBV4-1
size: many
J: TRBJ1-1
D: -
DNA: TGCGCCAGCAGCCCGGGGCGGTCCCCGTATGAAGCTTTCTTT
CDR3: CASSPGRSPYEAFF

V: TRBV5-1
size: few
J: TRBJ1-1
D: -
DNA: TGCGCCAGCGGAAACCCCGGGACAAGCCGCACTGAAGCTTTCTTT
CDR3: CASGNPGTSRTEAFF

V: TRBV4-3
size: many
J: TRBJ2-7
D: -
DNA: TGCGCCAGCAGCCAAGGGGTTTTCTCCTACGAGCAGTACTTC
CDR3: CASSQGVFSYEQYF

V: TRBV2
size: few
J: TRBJ1-1
D: -
DNA: TGTGCCAGCATCCGAAAGGGACAAGCGAACACTGAAGCTTTCTTT
CDR3: CASIRKGQANTEAFF

V: TRBV4-1
size: few
J: TRBJ1-1
D: TRBD1
DNA: TGCGCCAGCAGCCAGGGACAGGGGGCTGAAGCTTTCTTT
CDR3: CASSQGQGAEAFF

V: TRBV12-3/TRBV12-4
size: many
J: TRBJ2-7
D: -
DNA: TGTGCCAGCAGAGTGGGGCTCCAACAGCAGTACTTC
CDR3: CASRVGLQQQYF

V: TRBV6-2/TRBV6-3
size: -
J: TRBJ2-4
D: TRBD2
DNA: TGTGCCAGCAGGAGGAGACTAGCCCATAAGGTAGAAAACATTCAGTACTTC
CDR3: CASRRRLAHKVENIQYF

V: TRBV20-1
size: few
J: TRBJ2-5
D: -
DNA: TGCAGTGCTCGCCCACGGGCCCAAGAGACCCAGTACTTC
CDR3: CSARPRAQETQYF

V: TRBV9
size: many
J: TRBJ1-2
D: -
DNA: TGTGCCAGCAGCATGGGGATTGGGACTAACTATGGCTACACCTTC
CDR3: CASSMGIGTNYGYTF

V: TRBV4-2
size: many
J: TRBJ2-3
D: -
DNA: TGTGCCAGCAGCCCCCGGCCGGGGTTCGATACGCAGTATTTT
CDR3: CASSPRPGFDTQYF

V: TRBV29-1
size: -
J: TRBJ1-3
D: -
DNA: TGCCCCCCTGCCAGGAGCTCTGGAAACACCATATATTTT
CDR3: CPPARSSGNTIYF

V: TRBV4-3
size: few
J: TRBJ1-2
D: -
DNA: TGCGCCAGCAGCCAAGATCGGGGAGGGCCGGGCTATGGCTACACCTTC
CDR3: CASSQDRGGPGYGYTF

V: TRBV4-1
size: -
J: TRBJ2-3
D: TRBD1
DNA: TGCGCCAGCAGCCAAGCGACAGGGGCGAGGGATACGCAGTATTTT
CDR3: CASSQATGARDTQYF

V: TRBV11-2
size: few
J: TRBJ2-3
D: TRBD2
DNA: TGTGCCAGCAGCATTACTAGCGGGGGGGTCCCCAGAGATACGCAGTATTTT
CDR3: CASSITSGGVPRDTQYF

V: TRBV20-1
size: few
J: TRBJ2-3
D: TRBD2
DNA: TGCAGTGCTTCCCTAGCGGGGGGGCTGCGCACAGATACGCAGTATTTT
CDR3: CSASLAGGLRTDTQYF

V: TRBV28
size: -
J: TRBJ2-3
D: TRBD2
DNA: TGTGCCAGCAGATGGACTAGCGTAAGCACAGATACGCAGTATTTT
CDR3: CASRWTSVSTDTQYF

V: TRBV5-6
size: few
J: TRBJ1-1
D: -
DNA: TGTGCCAGCAGCGGAGGGATGAACACTGAAGCTTTCTTT
CDR3: CASSGGMNTEAFF

V: TRBV5-1
size: -
J: TRBJ2-3
D: TRBD1
DNA: TGCGCCAGCAGCTTGGGGCTCCCGGGACAGGGGGTCGGGGATACGCAGTATTTT
CDR3: CASSLGLPGQGVGDTQYF

V: TRBV7-8
size: many
J: TRBJ2-2
D: TRBD1
DNA: TGTGCCAGCAGGCCAGGGGGCCTCGGTGTCAGGGAGCTGTTTTTT
CDR3: CASRPGGLGVRELFF

V: TRBV6-2/TRBV6-3
size: many
J: TRBJ1-5
D: -
DNA: TGTGCCAGCAGTGACGCCAGGCCCGGGCCACTCGAAAATAGCAATCAGCCCCAGCATTTT
CDR3: CASSDARPGPLENSNQPQHF

V: TRBV20-1
size: many
J: TRBJ2-4
D: TRBD1
DNA: TGCAGTGCTCCGGACAGGGGGCCTGACATTCAGTACTTC
CDR3: CSAPDRGPDIQYF

V: TRBV5-6
size: -
J: TRBJ1-5
D: -
DNA: TGTGCCAGCAGCTTGACTCCAGGGAGTGTTCAGCCCCAGCATTTT
CDR3: CASSLTPGSVQPQHF